One and the same sample provided the 28 T cell receptor beta chains below, sequenced in a study of regulatory T cells in long-lasting Graves disease. Time point defined: newly diagnosed GD, antithyroid drugs for less than 3 months. Isolated PBMC RNA provided the starting material for the TCR library. Construction of the TCR beta libraries employed iRepertoire HTBI primers in conjunction with Arm-PCR of CDR3 regions. TCRdb processed the multiplex PCR reads anew with MiXCR; each CDR3 protein has one entry. This sample has more than 450,000 distinct CDR3 sequences; approximately 12% occur once, and the top ten carry about 8.9%. The data were also submitted as part of a second study, on T cells in Graves' hyperthyroidism and ophthalmopathy.

Sample: peripheral blood mononuclear cells (PBMCs), taken at new diagnosis, from a patient treated with antithyroid drugs. These receptors came from a young woman with Graves disease.

This clonotype has at least ten counts. The V gene is TRBV10-3, the J gene TRBJ1-5; 10 bases match TRBD1. The junction had 9 bases not matched to a gene; V was cut back by 6 bases and J by 10 bases. The germline V gene has CDR1 ENHRY and CDR2 SYGVKD. The CDR3 totals 14 residues. The CDR3 DNA reads TGTGCCATCAGCAGGGACAGGGGAGATGAACCCCAGCATTTT. This encodes CAISRDRGDEPQHF.

This clonotype was detected ten times or more. The rearrangement links TRBV27 to TRBJ2-1; the D is unclear. Deletions cut 5 bases from V and 1 base from J, with 9 bases between. This CDR3 has 14 residues. Germline loops: CDR1 MNHEY, CDR2 SMNVEV (reference sequence). The CDR3, as DNA: TGTGCCAGCAGTGTCTCACCTTCCTACAATGAGCAGTTCTTC. Amino acid sequence: CASSVSPSYNEQFF.

This clonotype was seen repeatedly, ten times or more. The CDR3 nucleotides are TGTGCCAGCGACAGGGTTTTCGAAGCTTTCTTT. Its protein is CASDRVFEAFF. This chain connects TRBV2 to TRBJ1-1, with 7 bases lining up with TRBD1. This CDR3 contains 11 residues. V trimming: 8 bases; J trimming: 8 bases; junction bases outside the gene matches: 5. Germline V gives CDR1 SNHLY, CDR2 FYNNEI.

The genes are TRBV12-3 or TRBV12-4 and TRBJ1-5; 7 bases agree with TRBD1. V trimming: 5 bases; J trimming: 2 bases; junction bases outside the gene matches: 6. This CDR3 has 15 residues. This CDR3 is CASSVGRGGNQPQHF. In DNA, the CDR3 is TGTGCCAGCAGTGTCGGCAGGGGGGGCAATCAGCCCCAGCATTTT.

This clonotype was counted at least ten times. The chain combines TRBV29-1 with TRBJ2-5; possible D gene TRBD2, 6 bases. CDR1 and CDR2 from the germline V gene are SQVTM and ANQGSEA. The length of the CDR3 is 12 residues. The V and J ends lost 4 bases and 9 bases respectively, with 15 bases between them. Here the CDR3 reads CSVGGVLGAQYF. The CDR3, as DNA: TGCAGCGTTGGGGGGGTCCTCGGGGCCCAGTACTTC.

This clonotype was seen ten or more times. The rearrangement joins TRBV11-2 to TRBJ1-6, with D possibly TRBD1 on 6 matching bases. In germline, CDR1 is SGHAT, CDR2 FQNNGV. CDR3 length: 17 residues. Trimming took 1 base from V and 6 from J, leaving 16 bases between them. This chain's CDR3 is CASSLVFSPGVNSPLHF. CDR3 sequence (DNA): TGTGCCAGCAGCTTAGTGTTCTCGCCAGGGGTTAATTCACCCCTCCACTTT. Full variable domain (remainder filled in from reference TRBV11-2 and TRBJ1-6): EAGVAQSPRYKIIEKRQSVAFWCNPISGHATLYWYQQILGQGPKLLIQFQNNGVVDDSQLPKDRFSAERLKGVDSTLKIQPAKLEDSAVYLCASSLVFSPGVNSPLHFGNGTRLTVT.

This clonotype was picked up many times. The rearrangement joins TRBV6-1 to TRBJ2-5, with 7 bases lining up with TRBD1. The junction had 17 bases not matched to a gene; V was cut back by 6 bases and J by 7 bases. The CDR3 loop spans 16 amino acids. Germline V gene data show CDR1 as MNHNS and CDR2 as SASEGT. The CDR3 sequence is CASSPASDRAGGTQYF. The CDR3 nucleotides read TGTGCCAGCAGCCCAGCGAGTGACAGGGCTGGGGGGACCCAGTACTTC.

The rearrangement links TRBV30 to TRBJ1-3; D perhaps matches TRBD1 (5 bases). Germline assignment: CDR1 GTSNPN and CDR2 SVGIG (reference sequence). CDR3 length equals 15 residues. The V gene lost 3 bases and the J gene lost 6 bases, with 18 bases spanning the gap. The CDR3 loop reads CAWSLRDYGKNTIYF. In DNA, the CDR3 is TGTGCCTGGAGCCTCAGGGACTACGGAAAAAACACCATATATTTT.

This clonotype was observed a few times. The chain uses TRBV19 and TRBJ2-7, with a weak D call TRBD2 (6 bases). Germline V CDR1 and CDR2: LNHDA, SQIVND (reference sequence). The CDR3 totals 14 residues. Trimming pared 3 bases from V and 0 bases from J, leaving 9 bases between. CDR3 DNA: TGTGCCAGTAGTATGATGACTAGCTCCTACGAGCAGTACTTC. Protein sequence: CASSMMTSSYEQYF.

The chain has TRBV6-5 and TRBJ1-2, with 9 positions matching TRBD1. The CDR3 loop spans 14 amino acids. Unmatched junction bases numbered 3, after V lost 0 bases and J lost 7 bases. Germline loops: CDR1 MNHEY, CDR2 SVGAGI. The CDR3 region is CASSYSWTGVGYTF. Written as DNA, the CDR3 is TGTGCCAGCAGTTACTCCTGGACAGGGGTTGGCTACACCTTC.

The sample holds many counts of this clonotype. The DNA of the CDR3 is TGCAGCGTGAGGACTAGCGGGAAGGATACGCAGTATTTT. Its protein product is CSVRTSGKDTQYF. The chain joins TRBV29-1 to TRBJ2-3; TRBD2 aligns across 12 bases. Germline V gives CDR1 SQVTM, CDR2 ANQGSEA. This CDR3 spans 13 amino acids. With 6 bases clipped from V and 6 bases from J, the junction kept 4 bases outside the gene matches.

At least ten counts were recorded for this clonotype. This sequence joins TRBV7-8 and TRBJ1-1; 7 bases map to TRBD1. Germline-derived CDR1 and CDR2 are SGHVS and FQNEAQ. V was clipped by 2 bases and J by 0 bases; unmatched bases: 3. The CDR3 loop spans 15 amino acids. CDR3 bases: TGTGCCAGCAGCTTAAGGGACAGAGTGAACACTGAAGCTTTCTTT. It translates to CASSLRDRVNTEAFF.

The chain combines TRBV7-2 with TRBJ2-4; TRBD2 matches at 7 bases. Trimming at V came to 1 base and at J to 7 bases, leaving 1 base not matched to a gene. The CDR3 consists of 13 residues. The germline V gene has CDR1 SGHTA and CDR2 FQGNSA. CDR3 region: CASSLGGGNIQYF. Written as DNA, the CDR3 is TGTGCCAGCAGCTTAGGGGGGGGGAACATTCAGTACTTC.

This clonotype was picked up many times. The V call is TRBV4-1, the J call TRBJ2-3; D is possibly TRBD2 (7 bases). This CDR3 has 16 amino acids. CDR1 and CDR2 (germline): MGHRA, YSYEKL. V lost 4 bases to trimming and J lost 4 bases, with 18 bases between them. CDR3 bases: TGCGCCAGCAGCCCCCGGGGGGCGGGGGCCCCAGATACGCAGTATTTT. Protein: CASSPRGAGAPDTQYF.

This clonotype was counted between two and nine times. J is TRBJ2-7 and V is TRBV7-9; 12 bases map to TRBD2. V shed 2 bases and J 7 bases; nucleotides not matched to a gene: 6. This CDR3 is built from 15 residues. Looked up from germline, CDR1 is SEHNR and CDR2 is FQNEAQ (reference sequence). CDR3 residues: CASSLIASGRAEQYF. The CDR3, as DNA: TGTGCCAGCAGCTTAATCGCTAGCGGGAGGGCTGAGCAGTACTTC. The full variable domain, with the rest looked up from reference TRBV7-9 and TRBJ2-7, is DTGVSQNPRHKITKRGQNVTFRCDPISEHNRLYWYRQTLGQGPEFLTYFQNEAQLEKSRLLSDRFSAERPKGSFSTLEIQRTEQGDSAMYLCASSLIASGRAEQYFGPGTRLTVT.

The rearrangement joins TRBV4-1 to TRBJ1-5, with 7 bases matching TRBD1. Germline V gives CDR1 MGHRA, CDR2 YSYEKL. Trimming cost V 4 bases and J 3 bases; bases outside gene matches: 6. The CDR3 totals 15 residues. CDR3 nucleotide sequence: TGCGCCAGCAGCCCTTTCGACAGGGTCAATCAGCCCCAGCATTTT. The encoded protein is CASSPFDRVNQPQHF.

This clonotype came up many times. The chain uses TRBV29-1 and TRBJ2-7; no clear D. The ends were cut back, 6 bases at V and 2 bases at J, with 11 bases in the middle. The CDR3 extends over 12 amino acids. Germline values: CDR1 SQVTM, CDR2 ANQGSEA. DNA of the CDR3: TGCAGCGTCAGACGACAAACCTACGAGCAGTACTTC. Protein: CSVRRQTYEQYF.

As regards this clonotype: With only one base between it and a far larger clone, this is likely a read error. The CDR3 DNA is TGTGCCGGCAGCCCTCTAGCGGGAGGGCCGATTAATGGGGAGCTGTTTTTT. It codes for CAGSPLAGGPINGELFF. The rearrangement links TRBV7-2 to TRBJ2-2; 12 nucleotides agree with TRBD2. This CDR3 is 17 amino acids long. Per the germline V gene, CDR1 is SGHTA and CDR2 is FQGNSA.

With respect to this clonotype: A far bigger clonotype differs at one base, so this is likely a read error. As the CDR3 is not closed by the conserved phenylalanine or tryptophan, this likely results from a read error. The DNA is omitted, as the CDR3 cannot be located on it reliably, and the CDR3 follows TCRdb's listing. The chain joins TRBV12-3 or TRBV12-4 to TRBJ2-3; no check of the table's D call, TRBD2, against the DNA was made. The CDR3 comprises 16 residues, both ends counted. The CDR3 here is CASSFYSPGLAGEQFL.

The sample holds a few counts of this clonotype. The J gene is TRBJ2-7, the V gene TRBV4-1; TRBD1 might be the D (5 bases). This CDR3 is 13 amino acids long. Germline CDR1 and CDR2: MGHRA and YSYEKL. Deletions cut 4 bases from V and 3 bases from J, with 10 bases between. CDR3 DNA: TGCGCCAGCAGCCGAGAAGACAGCTACGAGCAGTACTTC. Protein sequence: CASSREDSYEQYF.

V gene TRBV20-1 combines with J gene TRBJ2-3; D may match TRBD1 or TRBD2 (5 bases each). The length of the CDR3 is 14 residues. Germline lookup yields CDR1 DFQATT and CDR2 SNEGSKA (reference sequence). V gave up 2 bases and J gave up 1 base, with 10 bases separating them. CDR3 nucleotide sequence: TGCAGTGCTAGATCCGGGGCCCGCACAGATACGCAGTATTTT. Protein sequence: CSARSGARTDTQYF.

The chain joins TRBV5-8 to TRBJ1-6; maybe TRBD1 (5 bases). This CDR3 spans 16 amino acids. V was pared by 0 bases and J by 9 bases, with 16 bases between. Germline CDR1 SGHTS, CDR2 YDEGEE. CDR3 region: CASSLGGIEPSSPLHF. The CDR3, as DNA: TGTGCCAGCAGCTTGGGGGGGATCGAACCCAGTTCACCCCTCCACTTT.

This clonotype was recorded at least ten times. This rearrangement joins TRBV3-1 to TRBJ2-5; 9 bases map to TRBD2. CDR3 length: 18 residues. Trimming took 3 bases from V and 1 from J; bases not matched to a gene: 12. Germline assignment: CDR1 LGHDT and CDR2 YNNKEL (reference sequence). CDR3 protein: CASSQEASGTASQETQYF. DNA for the CDR3: TGTGCCAGCAGCCAGGAGGCTAGCGGGACTGCCTCCCAAGAGACCCAGTACTTC.

The sample holds many counts of this clonotype. The J gene is TRBJ2-7, the V gene TRBV27, with 7 positions matching TRBD1. The CDR3 covers 16 residues. CDR1 and CDR2 from the germline V gene are MNHEY and SMNVEV (reference sequence). After removal of 4 bases from V and 3 bases from J, the junction contained 12 bases not matched to a gene. The CDR3 region has the DNA TGTGCCAGCAGTTCAATACTTCAGGGGGAAGGCTACGAGCAGTACTTC. Protein product: CASSSILQGEGYEQYF.

In its sample, this clonotype was seen many times. The V gene is TRBV20-1, the J gene TRBJ2-7; 7 bases fit TRBD1. V was pared by 0 bases and J by 5 bases, with 13 bases of the junction left unmatched. This CDR3 contains 16 residues. Germline V CDR1 and CDR2: DFQATT, SNEGSKA (reference sequence). The CDR3 is CSARDPARGPKNEQYF. The CDR3 DNA reads TGCAGTGCTAGAGACCCTGCGAGGGGGCCAAAGAACGAGCAGTACTTC.

This clonotype was seen repeatedly, ten times or more. The genes are TRBV6-1 and TRBJ1-2; D is ambiguous. V was cut by 10 bases and J by 8 bases, with 17 bases left in between. From germline, CDR1 is MNHNS and CDR2 SASEGT. The CDR3 extends over 12 amino acids. The CDR3 DNA follows: TGTGCCACCGCCCCACGGTCTCACGGCTACACCTTC. This codes for CATAPRSHGYTF.

Many counts were recorded for this clonotype. This chain joins TRBV2 and TRBJ2-5; D is unclear. Trimming shortened V by 3 bases and J by 5 bases, and 4 bases separated the two germline ends. The CDR3 is 11 residues long. Germline assignment: CDR1 SNHLY and CDR2 FYNNEI. CDR3 sequence: CASSDRETQYF. The CDR3 region has the DNA TGTGCCAGCAGTGATCGGGAGACCCAGTACTTC.

This clonotype was found many times. The J gene is TRBJ1-1, the V gene TRBV27, with D tentatively TRBD1 (6 bases). Trimming left V 3 bases short and J 10 bases short, with 18 bases between. Germline V gene sequence: CDR1 MNHEY, CDR2 SMNVEV (reference sequence). This CDR3 has 14 amino acids. The CDR3 sequence: CASSFRGAEGGAFF. The DNA of the CDR3 is TGTGCCAGCAGTTTTAGGGGGGCAGAGGGTGGAGCTTTCTTT.